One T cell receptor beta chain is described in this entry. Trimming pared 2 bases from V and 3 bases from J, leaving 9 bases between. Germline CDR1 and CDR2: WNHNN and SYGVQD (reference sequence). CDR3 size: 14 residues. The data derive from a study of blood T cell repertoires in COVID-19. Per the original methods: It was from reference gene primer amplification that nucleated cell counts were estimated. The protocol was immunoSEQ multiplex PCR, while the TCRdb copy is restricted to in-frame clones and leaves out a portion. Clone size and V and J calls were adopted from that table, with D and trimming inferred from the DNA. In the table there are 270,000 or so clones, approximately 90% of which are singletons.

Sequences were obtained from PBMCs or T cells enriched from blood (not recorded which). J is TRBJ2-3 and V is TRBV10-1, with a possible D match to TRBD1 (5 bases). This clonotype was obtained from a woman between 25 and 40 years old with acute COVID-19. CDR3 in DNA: TGCGCCAGCAGTGAGAGCAGGGCAACAGATACGCAGTATTTT. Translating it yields CASSESRATDTQYF.